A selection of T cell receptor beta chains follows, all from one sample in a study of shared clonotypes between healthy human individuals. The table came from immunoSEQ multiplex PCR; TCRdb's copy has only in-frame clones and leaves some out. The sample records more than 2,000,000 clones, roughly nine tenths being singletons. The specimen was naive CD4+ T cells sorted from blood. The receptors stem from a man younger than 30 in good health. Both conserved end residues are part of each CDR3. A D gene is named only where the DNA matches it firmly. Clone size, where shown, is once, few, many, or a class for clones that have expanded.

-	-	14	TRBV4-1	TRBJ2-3	TGCGCCAGCAGCCCCCGGGAACGGGGAGATACGCAGTATTTT	CASSPRERGDTQYF
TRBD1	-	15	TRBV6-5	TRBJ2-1	TGTGCCAGCAGAAGGGGCGGGACAGGGGAGACTGAGCAGTTCTTC	CASRRGGTGETEQFF
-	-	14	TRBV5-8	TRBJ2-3	TGTGCCAGCAGTTACCGGGTCCTGGGAGATACGCAGTATTTT	CASSYRVLGDTQYF
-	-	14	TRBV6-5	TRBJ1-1	TGTGCCAGCAGTTACCGGTCGGGGGGGACTGAAGCTTTCTTT	CASSYRSGGTEAFF
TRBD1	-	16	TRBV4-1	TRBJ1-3	TGCGCCAGCAGCCTAGAACAGGGGATTTCTGGAAACACCATATATTTT	CASSLEQGISGNTIYF
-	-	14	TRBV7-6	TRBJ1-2	TGTGCCAGCAGCTTACGGGATCTCGTTTATGGCTACACCTTC	CASSLRDLVYGYTF
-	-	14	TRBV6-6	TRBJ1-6	TGTGCCAGCAGGGACTTTGGGGGGGCGTTATCCCTCCACTTT	CASRDFGGALSLHF
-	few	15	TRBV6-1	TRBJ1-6	TGTGCCAGCAGTCCATCGCCGGGGGGCAATTCACCCCTCCACTTT	CASSPSPGGNSPLHF
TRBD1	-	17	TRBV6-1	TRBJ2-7	TGTGCCAGCAGTGTAAACACCCCGGGACAGGGGGCCTACGAGCAGTACTTC	CASSVNTPGQGAYEQYF
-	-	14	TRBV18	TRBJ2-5	TGTGCCAGCTCACCCTTGGATGGGGGACAGACCCAGTACTTC	CASSPLDGGQTQYF
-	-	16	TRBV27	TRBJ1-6	TGTGCCAGCAGTTTGGGGCCCCTCAGGGTGGCCCCCACCCTCCACTTT	CASSLGPLRVAPTLHF
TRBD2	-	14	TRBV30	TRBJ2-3	TGTGCCTGGAAACCGGGGGGACTCACAGATACGCAGTATTTT	CAWKPGGLTDTQYF
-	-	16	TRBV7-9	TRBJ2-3	TGTGCCAGCAGCCTAAGACTTGGACAAGGGAAAGATACGCAGTATTTT	CASSLRLGQGKDTQYF
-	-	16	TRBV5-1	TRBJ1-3	TGCGCCAGCAGCTTGGTGTCCGGGGTGTCGGGAAACACCATATATTTT	CASSLVSGVSGNTIYF
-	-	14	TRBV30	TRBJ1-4	TGTGCCTGGAGCGCCTTGGGTGTAGGTGAAAAACTGTTTTTT	CAWSALGVGEKLFF
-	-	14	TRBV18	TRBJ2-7	TGTGCCAGCTCACCCAGTCAGGCGGGCCACGAGCAGTACTTC	CASSPSQAGHEQYF
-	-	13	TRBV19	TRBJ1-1	TGTGCCAGTAGTATTCCGGGCAACACTGAAGCTTTCTTT	CASSIPGNTEAFF
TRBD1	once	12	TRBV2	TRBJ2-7	TGTGCCAGCAGTGAGACAGGGTTCGAGCAGTACTTC	CASSETGFEQYF
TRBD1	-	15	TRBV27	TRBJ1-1	TGTGCCAGCAGTTTGGACAGGGGGCTAGGCACTGAAGCTTTCTTT	CASSLDRGLGTEAFF
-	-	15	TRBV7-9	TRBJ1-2	TGTGCCAGCAGCATTCTGACACTGAATCCGAATGGCTACACCTTC	CASSILTLNPNGYTF
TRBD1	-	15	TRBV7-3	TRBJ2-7	TGTGCCAGCAGCCCCACAGGGGGAAGCTCCTACGAGCAGTACTTC	CASSPTGGSSYEQYF
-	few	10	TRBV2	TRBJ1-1	TGTGCCAGCGTCTTCCCTGAAGCTTTCTTT	CASVFPEAFF
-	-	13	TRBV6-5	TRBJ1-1	TGTGCCACGTTAAGGGGCCCATTCACTGAAGCTTTCTTT	CATLRGPFTEAFF
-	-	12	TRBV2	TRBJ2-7	TGTGCCAGCGACGTGGGCGCTGGGGAGCAGTACTTC	CASDVGAGEQYF
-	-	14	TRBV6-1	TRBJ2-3	TGTGCCAGCAGAGCAACTAGCTTGCCAGATACGCAGTATTTT	CASRATSLPDTQYF
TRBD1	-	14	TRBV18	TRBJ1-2	TGTGCCAGCTCACCACTGGGACAGGGCTATGGCTACACCTTC	CASSPLGQGYGYTF
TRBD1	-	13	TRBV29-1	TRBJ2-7	TGCAGCACCCGACAGGGGGCTGACTACGAGCAGTACTTC	CSTRQGADYEQYF
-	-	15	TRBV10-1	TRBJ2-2	TGCGCCAGCAGTGTCGGGACGGTGAACACCGGGGAGCTGTTTTTT	CASSVGTVNTGELFF
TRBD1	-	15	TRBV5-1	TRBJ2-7	TGCGCCAGCAGCCCCGGGACAGGGGTTTCCTACGAGCAGTACTTC	CASSPGTGVSYEQYF
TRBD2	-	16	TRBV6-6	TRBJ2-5	TGTGCCAGCGCGGACGCGGGAGGGGGGACCAGAGAGACCCAGTACTTC	CASADAGGGTRETQYF
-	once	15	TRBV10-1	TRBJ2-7	TGCGCCAGCAGTGAGTCAAACGGGGGAGAGTACGAGCAGTACTTC	CASSESNGGEYEQYF
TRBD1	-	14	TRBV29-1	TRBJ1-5	TGCAGCGCTGCGGGACAGGGGAACGGTCAGCCCCAGCATTTT	CSAAGQGNGQPQHF
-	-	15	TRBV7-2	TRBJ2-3	TGTGCCAGCAGCTTAGCGCGACTGACCACAGATACGCAGTATTTT	CASSLARLTTDTQYF
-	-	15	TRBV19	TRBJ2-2	TGTGCCAGTAGTACTGGACAGACCCACACCGGGGAGCTGTTTTTT	CASSTGQTHTGELFF
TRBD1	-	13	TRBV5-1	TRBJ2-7	TGCGCCAGCAGCTTAGGACAGGATGACTTACGGTACTTC	CASSLGQDDLRYF
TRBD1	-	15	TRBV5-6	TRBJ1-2	TGTGCCAGCAGTTGGGACAGTCGGACTTTCTATGGCTACACCTTC	CASSWDSRTFYGYTF
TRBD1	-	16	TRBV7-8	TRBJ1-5	TGTGCCAGCAGCTCAGACAGGGGGCTAAACAATCAGCCCCAGCATTTT	CASSSDRGLNNQPQHF
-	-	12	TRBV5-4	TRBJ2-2	TGTGCCAGCAGCTACCGCCTCGGGGAGCTGTTTTTT	CASSYRLGELFF
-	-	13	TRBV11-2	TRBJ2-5	TGTGCCAGCAGCTTATACATTCAAGAGACCCAGTACTTC	CASSLYIQETQYF
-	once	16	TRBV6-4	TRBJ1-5	TGTGCCAGCAGTGACACCGGGACGGCCCCCCCTCAGCCCCAGCATTTT	CASSDTGTAPPQPQHF
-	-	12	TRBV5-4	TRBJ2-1	TGTGCCAGCAGGGTAGACCGGCATGAGCAGTTCTTC	CASRVDRHEQFF
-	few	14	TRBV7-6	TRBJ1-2	TGTGCCAGCAGCTTAATTCCAGGAAACTATGGCTACACCTTC	CASSLIPGNYGYTF
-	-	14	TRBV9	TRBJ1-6	TGTGCCAGCAGCCAGGGAGGGGACAATTCACCCCTCCACTTT	CASSQGGDNSPLHF
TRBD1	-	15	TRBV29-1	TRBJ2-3	TGCAGCGTTGAAGAGAGGGACAGGGTTAAAGATACGCAGTATTTT	CSVEERDRVKDTQYF
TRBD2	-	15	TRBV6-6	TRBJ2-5	TGTGCCAGCAGCCTGGGACTAGCGGGAGGGGAGACCCAGTACTTC	CASSLGLAGGETQYF
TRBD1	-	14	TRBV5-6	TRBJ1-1	TGTGCCAGCAGCTTGGGGGCAGGGGGGAGCGAAGCTTTCTTT	CASSLGAGGSEAFF
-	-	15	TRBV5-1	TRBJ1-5	TGCGCCAGCAGCTACCTCCCCGGGAACAATCAGCCCCAGCATTTT	CASSYLPGNNQPQHF
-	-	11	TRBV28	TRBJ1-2	TGTGCCAGCAGTTCGAGTTATGGCTACACCTTC	CASSSSYGYTF
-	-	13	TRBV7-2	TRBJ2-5	TGTGCCAGCAGCCGACGCCGTCAAGAGACCCAGTACTTC	CASSRRRQETQYF
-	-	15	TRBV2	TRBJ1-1	TGTGCCAGCAGGCTCAAGTCGGTTGCGAACACTGAAGCTTTCTTT	CASRLKSVANTEAFF
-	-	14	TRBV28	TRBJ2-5	TGTGCCAGCAGTTCCCCCACGATCCAAGAGACCCAGTACTTC	CASSSPTIQETQYF
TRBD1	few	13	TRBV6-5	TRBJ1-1	TGTGCCAGCAGGTTAACAGGGGTCGCCCAAGCTTTCTTT	CASRLTGVAQAFF
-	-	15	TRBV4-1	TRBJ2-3	TGCGCCAGCAGCCAGACTACAACGGGTCAGGGTACGCAGTATTTT	CASSQTTTGQGTQYF
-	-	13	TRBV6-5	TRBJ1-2	TGTGCCAGCAGTTACTCCGGGGCCTATGGCTACACCTTC	CASSYSGAYGYTF
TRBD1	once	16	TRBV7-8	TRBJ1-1	TGTGCCAGCAGCTTAGCACCGGGACAGGGGTTTCCTGAAGCTTTCTTT	CASSLAPGQGFPEAFF
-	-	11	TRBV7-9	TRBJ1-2	TGTGCCTATCCTGGGCAGGGTGGCTACACCTTC	CAYPGQGGYTF
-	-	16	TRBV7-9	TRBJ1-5	TGTGCCAGCAGCCCCATTGGACACTATAGCAATCAGCCCCAGCATTTT	CASSPIGHYSNQPQHF
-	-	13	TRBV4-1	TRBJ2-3	TGCGCCAGCAGCCAAGTAAATGAAGATACGCAGTATTTT	CASSQVNEDTQYF
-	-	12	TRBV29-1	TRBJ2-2	TGCAGCGTTACCACAGGTCCCGGGGAGCTGTTTTTT	CSVTTGPGELFF
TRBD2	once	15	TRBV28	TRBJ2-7	TGTGCCAGCAGTTTAACTGTTAGCGGGGGCTACGAGCAGTACTTC	CASSLTVSGGYEQYF